This TCR beta chain was profiled in a study of PD-1 blockade in classical Hodgkin lymphoma (dated by TCRdb to about 2020). Study-level background: Nivolumab dosing was 3 mg/kg intravenously every 2 weeks, continuing until either disease progression or unacceptable toxicity. A peripheral blood immune signature of response to PD-1 blockade in classical Hodgkin lymphoma was defined using TCR beta sequencing and CyTOF. Overall results and qualifications from the work: CD4+ but not CD8+ TCR diversity rose significantly by C4D1 (p=0.0027 vs p=0.16), most apparent in complete responders (p=0.02). The study was limited to a single clinical trial cohort, and causes of repertoire differences, possibly disease activity or prior therapy, remained undefined. Baseline TCR diversity was reported to be lower in newly diagnosed patients than in healthy donors and to be lower still in relapsed/refractory patients. Trial patients achieving complete response had baseline diversity similar to newly diagnosed patients, whereas partial responders and progressors had significantly lower diversity. Lower diversity was seen in patients whose nivolumab began less than 1 year after ASCT, and these patients were left out of later analyses so that immune reconstitution would not confound the results.

Remarks on this clone: The antigen this receptor binds is unknown. Per-nucleotide qualities are absent, and no much larger clonotype sits a single base away.

The time point label for this specimen denotes: cycle 1 day 1 (C1D1), immediately before nivolumab initiation. Every trial patient had relapsed following autologous stem cell transplantation, and prior brentuximab vedotin exposure was what differed among cohorts A, B and C. The trial cohort comprised some 60 patients with relapsed/refractory classical Hodgkin lymphoma whose best overall responses were complete response, partial response or progressive disease. In the multi-cohort phase II CheckMate 205 trial, trial patients received single-agent nivolumab. Best overall response was determined by an independent review committee according to the 2007 International Working Group response criteria. PBMCs from the trial were collected at three points: immediately before nivolumab initiation (C1D1), and during therapy at cycle 2 day 1 and cycle 4 day 1. After peripheral blood was drawn into 8 mL Vacutainer Cell Preparation Tubes, PBMCs were isolated by centrifugation and then cryopreserved.

The Qiagen DNeasy kit was used to extract genomic DNA from unsorted PBMCs and from the negatively selected CD4+ and CD8+ fractions. Amplification of TCR beta CDR3 regions was done by immunoSEQ multiplex PCR with primers that anneal to V and J segments. A synthetic immune receptor repertoire was used to minimize amplification bias, and any residual bias was removed computationally once sequencing was done. In the authors' own workflow: Custom Python scripts were used to quantify repertoire diversity as the Shannon entropy index. Unsorted, CD4+ and CD8+ repertoires were examined separately, except in combined analyses, for which CD4+ and CD8+ sequences were merged in silico. Clonal expansion was defined as a frequency increase of at least 2-fold after treatment compared with C1D1, and clones undetected at baseline were assigned a pseudocount of 0.5. Clones with 0 or 1 copy at C1D1 were defined as singleton clones, while clones with 2 or more copies were defined as non-singleton clones. Clones expanded in unsorted samples were assigned a CD4+, CD8+ or unknown annotation through matching of protein sequences in sorted samples from the same patient. Diversity changes from C1D1 to C4D1 were tested in paired samples using Wilcoxon tests. The table was pulled from immuneACCESS by TCRdb, which kept in-frame rearrangements only. Such tables lose some clones; where checked, under half of the loss comes from unresolved V genes, and the rest has no known cause. V, J and clone size are taken as reported in that table, and D and trimming were inferred from the DNA itself. For this sample the table gives some 62,000 clones, of which 88% were detected only once. Of the sample, around an eighth falls within the top ten clones.

The CDR3 starts with the cysteine, ends with the phenylalanine, and has 15 residues. Only the CDR3 DNA is retained, 45 bases long and in frame from the first base. For CDR1 and CDR2, the germline V gene (reference sequence) lists MNHNY and SVGAGI. V loses 5 bases of germline sequence and J loses 6 bases, and the interval between the two ends is 19 bases. The chain couples TRBV6-6 to TRBJ1-2; a tentative D match to TRBD1 spans 6 bases. This specimen was peripheral blood mononuclear cells (PBMCs), taken at baseline. This TCR came from a human donor with classical Hodgkin lymphoma. Here the CDR3 is given as CASSKGHLGVDGYTF. The DNA reads as follows: TGTGCCAGCAGTAAGGGACATTTGGGAGTGGATGGCTACACCTTC.